The rows below give T cell receptor beta chains drawn from one sample of a study of blood T cells in healthy people across ages. TCRdb re-analysed the 5' RACE reads in MiXCR, keeping a single row per CDR3 protein. Counted here are 1.2 million to 1.5 million distinct CDR3 sequences, around two fifths occurring once; the ten biggest clones make up roughly 7.9%. Sequencing used blood. These receptors were obtained from a young woman in good health. Each CDR3 is given with its conserved first and last residue. A D gene is named only where the DNA matches it firmly. Not all rows give a size; the values are once, few, many and, for expanded clones, a class.

clone_size j_call v_call d_call cdr3_nt cdr3_aa
. TRBJ1-2 TRBV5-1 . TGCGCCAGCAGCACTCGACAGGAGGACTATGGCTACACCTTC CASSTRQEDYGYTF
few TRBJ1-2 TRBV9 . TGTGCCAGCAGCGTAGAAGTCGGCGTGGAAAACTATGGCTACACCTTC CASSVEVGVENYGYTF
. TRBJ2-3 TRBV12-3/TRBV12-4 . TGTGCCAGCAGTGACCTTAGGCGAACAGATACGCAGTATTTT CASSDLRRTDTQYF
. TRBJ2-3 TRBV9 . TGTGCCAGCAGCGCCCCGGGCGGGGCCTCTAGCACAGATACGCAGTATTTT CASSAPGGASSTDTQYF
. TRBJ2-7 TRBV28 TRBD1 TGTGCCAGCAGTACCGGGACAGGGTTGAATCGGCAGTACTTC CASSTGTGLNRQYF
. TRBJ2-5 TRBV5-1 TRBD1 TGCGCCAGCAGCTTACCTCAGGGGGTTGAGACCCAGTACTTC CASSLPQGVETQYF
few TRBJ1-1 TRBV4-2 TRBD1 TGTGCCAGCAGCCTCGGGACAGGGGGCATGGGGACTGAAGCTTTCTTT CASSLGTGGMGTEAFF
. TRBJ1-2 TRBV6-5 . TGTGCCAGCAGCCGGTTTCAGGCCCTCGACTATGGCTACACCTTC CASSRFQALDYGYTF
. TRBJ1-5 TRBV20-1 . TGCAGTGCTAGATGGGGGGCGGAGGGCAATCAGCCCCAGCATTTT CSARWGAEGNQPQHF
once TRBJ2-5 TRBV3-1 . TGTGCCAGCAGCCAAGAATTGGGCGGGGCCACACAAGAGACCCAGTACTTC CASSQELGGATQETQYF
. TRBJ2-7 TRBV20-1 . TGCAGTGCAACGGGACTTCCAAGCTCCTACAATGAGCAGTACTTC CSATGLPSSYNEQYF
few TRBJ2-5 TRBV20-1 . TGCAGTGCCCAGAAGGAGGGGTCGGGAGAGACCCAGTACTTC CSAQKEGSGETQYF
. TRBJ1-5 TRBV2 . TGTGCCAACAGCCGGGACAGCAATCAGCCCCAGCATTTT CANSRDSNQPQHF
. TRBJ1-2 TRBV15 . TGTGCCACCATCCAGGATGCGACAGCTAACTATGGCTACACCTTC CATIQDATANYGYTF
. TRBJ2-5 TRBV6-2/TRBV6-3 . TGTGCCAGCAGTTACAGTATATTCAACCAAGAGACCCAGTACTTC CASSYSIFNQETQYF
few TRBJ2-1 TRBV27 TRBD1 TGTGCCAGCAGTTTATCTTGGGTTGGGGCGGCAGGGGGAGTGAAGGAGCAGTTCTTC CASSLSWVGAAGGVKEQFF
few TRBJ2-5 TRBV5-1 . TGCGCCAGCAGCTTGAACCCAGGAGAAGAGACCCAGTACTTC CASSLNPGEETQYF
once TRBJ1-6 TRBV25-1 . TGTGCCAGCAGACAGAATGACAAGTCTGATTCACCCCTCCACTTT CASRQNDKSDSPLHF
few TRBJ2-1 TRBV12-3/TRBV12-4 . TGTGCCAGCACCGGCTTCTACAATGAGCAGTTCTTC CASTGFYNEQFF
. TRBJ2-5 TRBV7-9 TRBD2 TGTGCCAGCGCCCTAGCGGGAGAGACCCAGTACTTC CASALAGETQYF
. TRBJ2-1 TRBV6-6 . TGTGCCAGCAGTTACTCGATAGGTGATGAGCAGTTCTTC CASSYSIGDEQFF
few TRBJ2-3 TRBV10-2 TRBD2 TGCGCCAGCAGTGAGTCTTGGACTAGCGGAACAGATACGCAGTATTTT CASSESWTSGTDTQYF